Each of the 31 T cell receptor beta chains below was sequenced from the same sample in a study of CD8+ T cells in alopecia areata (dated by TCRdb to 2017 to 2018). The meaning of the sample's time point label: baseline before oral tofacitinib. The method behind the library was the immunoSEQ multiplex PCR assay. RNA was extracted from all samples and reverse transcribed into cDNA as template for TCR sequencing. The immuneACCESS repertoire file appears here via TCRdb, limited to in-frame rearrangements. These files lack a portion of the clones; in checked studies, under half of the deficit traces to unresolved V genes, and the cause of the others is not known. The sample table holds 200,000 or so clones, of which 50% to 60% were seen once. The ten biggest clones cover around 0.44% of the sample. The sample here was CD4+ T cells sorted from blood, taken at week 0. The receptors come from a human donor with alopecia areata.

This clone was counted between two and nine times. The chain is built from TRBV29-1 and TRBJ1-2, with D tentatively TRBD1 (5 bases). There are 9 residues in the CDR3. Per germline, CDR1 SQVTM and CDR2 ANQGSEA. Here the CDR3 DNA reads TGCAGGATGCAGGGTGGCTACACCTTC. Its translation is CRMQGGYTF.

The V gene is TRBV5-4, the J gene TRBJ2-3; maybe TRBD2 (6 bases). CDR1 SGHNT and CDR2 YYREEE come from the germline V gene (reference sequence). The CDR3 length is 15 residues. The V gene lost 9 bases and the J gene lost 0 bases, with 17 bases spanning the gap. The CDR3 sequence is CATKPFGGSTDTQYF. Here the CDR3 DNA reads TGTGCCACCAAGCCGTTCGGGGGAAGCACAGATACGCAGTATTTT.

This clone came up a few times. The genes are TRBV28 and TRBJ2-2, with 7 bases fitting TRBD1. The germline V gene encodes CDR1 MDHEN and CDR2 SYDVKM. The CDR3 extends over 15 amino acids. The V segment lost 6 bases and the J segment 8 bases; nucleotides outside the gene matches: 12. The CDR3, as DNA: TGTGCCAGCAGAGACAGGGACCCTCGGGGAGGGGAGCTGTTTTTT. This codes for CASRDRDPRGGELFF.

This clone was recorded a few times. The CDR3 spells CSVEGRFISGYTF. The CDR3 region has the DNA TGCAGCGTTGAGGGTCGCTTTATCTCTGGCTACACCTTC. V gene TRBV29-1 combines with J gene TRBJ1-2; D gene ambiguous. Per germline, CDR1 SQVTM and CDR2 ANQGSEA. Trimming removed 3 bases at V and 7 bases at J, with 15 bases between. The CDR3 sequence is 13 residues long.

V and J are TRBV9 and TRBJ1-1; D not certain. Trimming removed 2 bases at V and 0 bases at J, with 8 bases between. CDR3 length: 14 residues. The V gene's germline CDR1 is SGDLS and CDR2 YYNGEE. The CDR3 DNA is TGTGCCAGCAGCGTGGACGGCATGAACACTGAAGCTTTCTTT. It is translated as CASSVDGMNTEAFF.

CDR3 in DNA: TGCGCCAGCAGCTTGGATGGGGACAGGGGAGAGACCCAGTACTTC. Its protein is CASSLDGDRGETQYF. This chain connects TRBV5-1 to TRBJ2-5, with 10 bases lining up with TRBD1. V lost 0 bases to trimming and J lost 4 bases; unmatched junction nucleotides: 3. Germline V gene data show CDR1 as SGHRS and CDR2 as YFSETQ. The CDR3 totals 15 residues.

The chain is built from TRBV6-5 and TRBJ1-2, with D maybe TRBD1 (6 bases). The V gene lost 6 bases and the J gene lost 4 bases, with 21 bases spanning the gap. The CDR3 consists of 16 residues. Germline assignment: CDR1 MNHEY and CDR2 SVGAGI. The CDR3 nucleotides read TGTGCCAGCAGCTACAACTCCGGGGGCTTTGTCTATGGCTACACCTTC. This gives the protein CASSYNSGGFVYGYTF.

The rearrangement joins TRBV5-1 to TRBJ1-2, with 7 bases that match TRBD1. Trimming at V came to 0 bases and at J to 9 bases, leaving 14 bases not matched to a gene. The length of the CDR3 is 16 residues. The germline V gene has CDR1 SGHRS and CDR2 YFSETQ. CDR3 sequence (DNA): TGCGCCAGCAGCTTGGCGGGAACAGGGGATCTATGGAGCTACACCTTC. Translation gives CASSLAGTGDLWSYTF.

The chain couples TRBV5-1 to TRBJ2-5, with TRBD2 matching over 11 bases. CDR3 length equals 19 residues. V shed 5 bases and J 4 bases; nucleotides not matched to a gene: 19. The germline gives CDR1 SGHRS, CDR2 YFSETQ. The CDR3 here is CASSSRIINSGRVRETQYF. CDR3 nucleotide sequence: TGCGCCAGCAGTTCCCGAATAATTAATAGCGGGAGGGTTCGAGAGACCCAGTACTTC.

The chain joins TRBV7-9 to TRBJ2-5, with TRBD2 matching 14 bases. Germline V gene sequence: CDR1 SEHNR, CDR2 FQNEAQ (reference sequence). Germline trimming cut 4 bases from V and 1 base from J; bases unmatched to any gene: 8. This CDR3 has 18 residues. The CDR3 DNA is TGTGCCAGCAGCTCCCCGGGACTAGCGGGAGTGGGCCAAGAGACCCAGTACTTC. Amino acid sequence: CASSSPGLAGVGQETQYF.

The V call is TRBV5-1, the J call TRBJ2-7; no reliable D call. From germline, CDR1 is SGHRS and CDR2 YFSETQ. Trimming stripped 4 bases from V and 5 bases from J, with 7 bases between. CDR3 length: 11 residues. The CDR3 DNA sequence: TGCGCCAGCAGCCATGGGGACGAGCAGTACTTC. Translation gives CASSHGDEQYF.

The rearrangement uses TRBV19 and TRBJ2-1; possibly TRBD1 for D (5 bases). Deletions cut 4 bases from V and 6 bases from J, with 13 bases between. Germline lookup yields CDR1 LNHDA and CDR2 SQIVND (reference sequence). The CDR3 length is 14 residues. DNA for the CDR3: TGTGCCAGTAGTACCTGGGGTAGGGGCAATGAGCAGTTCTTC. Amino acid sequence: CASSTWGRGNEQFF. Looking up the rest from reference TRBV19 and TRBJ2-1 gives the full variable domain: DGGITQSPKYLFRKEGQNVTLSCEQNLNHDAMYWYRQDPGQGLRLIYYSQIVNDFQKGDIAEGYSVSREKKESFPLTVTSAQKNPTAFYLCASSTWGRGNEQFFGPGTRLTVL.

A word on this clone: A read error may account for a junction end that differs from germline. V is TRBV6-5 and J is TRBJ1-2; a possible D gene is TRBD1 (5 bases). The CDR3 spans 16 residues. Germline CDR1 and CDR2: MNHEY and SVGAGI. The CDR3 sequence: CASTYSRAGVNYGYTF. CDR3 nucleotide sequence: TGTGCCAGCACTTACAGCAGGGCAGGAGTTAACTATGGCTACACCTTC.

This chain joins TRBV25-1 and TRBJ2-1, with D possibly being TRBD1 or TRBD2 (6 bases each). Germline values: CDR1 MGHDK, CDR2 SYGVNS. The CDR3 length is 14 residues. Trimming stripped 0 bases from V and 6 bases from J, with 9 bases between. The CDR3: CASSEYGGVNEQFF. In nucleotides, the CDR3 is TGTGCCAGCAGTGAATACGGGGGCGTCAATGAGCAGTTCTTC.

This sequence joins TRBV25-1 and TRBJ2-4; D uncertain. V gave up 6 bases and J gave up 3 bases, with 3 bases separating them. The CDR3 is 11 residues long. Germline-derived CDR1 and CDR2 are MGHDK and SYGVNS. CDR3: CASSVKNIQYF. CDR3 bases: TGTGCCAGCAGCGTCAAAAACATTCAGTACTTC.

The rearrangement uses TRBV6-5 and TRBJ1-2, with 8 positions matching TRBD1. CDR1 MNHEY and CDR2 SVGAGI come from the germline V gene. This CDR3 is built from 15 residues. Losses at the gene ends were 2 bases for V and 6 bases for J; bases not matched to a gene: 8. CDR3 sequence: CASSYGGQEINGYTF. For the CDR3, the DNA is TGTGCCAGCAGTTACGGGGGACAGGAAATAAATGGCTACACCTTC.

This sequence joins TRBV19 and TRBJ2-1; TRBD1 agrees at 8 bases. The J segment lost 3 bases and the V segment lost 4 bases, leaving 5 bases of the junction unmatched. The CDR3 has 15 residues. Germline lookup yields CDR1 LNHDA and CDR2 SQIVND (reference sequence). The DNA of the CDR3 is TGTGCCAGTAGTACCGGGACAGGATTCTACAATGAGCAGTTCTTC. Translating gives CASSTGTGFYNEQFF.

The chain combines TRBV29-1 with TRBJ1-4, with unresolved D. Germline assignment: CDR1 SQVTM and CDR2 ANQGSEA. The CDR3 contains 11 residues. V was cut by 5 bases and J by 7 bases, with 8 bases left in between. Here the CDR3 DNA reads TGCAGCGTTCGACCGGGTGAAAAACTGTTTTTT. Translation gives CSVRPGEKLFF.

The chain couples TRBV6-1 to TRBJ1-5; TRBD1 matches at 11 bases. Per germline, CDR1 MNHNS and CDR2 SASEGT. CDR3 length: 20 amino acids. The junction had 16 bases not matched to a gene; V was cut back by 4 bases and J by 2 bases. CDR3 sequence reads: CASSVPRTGGDNSGNQPQHF. In DNA, the CDR3 is TGTGCCAGCAGTGTTCCGAGGACAGGGGGCGATAATTCTGGCAATCAGCCCCAGCATTTT.

The rearrangement joins TRBV29-1 to TRBJ1-2; D possibly corresponds to TRBD1 (6 bases). CDR3 length equals 11 residues. Trimming removed 4 bases at V and 10 bases at J, with 13 bases between. Germline assignment: CDR1 SQVTM and CDR2 ANQGSEA. CDR3 protein: CSVVRDIDYTF. The CDR3 DNA is TGCAGCGTTGTTCGGGACATAGACTACACCTTC.

J is TRBJ2-4 and V is TRBV11-2; 14 bases align to TRBD2. From germline, CDR1 is SGHAT and CDR2 FQNNGV. The J segment lost 7 bases and the V segment lost 4 bases, leaving 9 bases of the junction unmatched. CDR3 size: 17 residues. The CDR3 sequence is CASSSLTSGRARNIQYF. For the CDR3, the DNA is TGTGCCAGCAGCTCCTTGACTAGCGGGAGGGCCAGGAACATTCAGTACTTC. The complete variable domain, with remaining parts taken from reference TRBV11-2 and TRBJ2-4, reads EAGVAQSPRYKIIEKRQSVAFWCNPISGHATLYWYQQILGQGPKLLIQFQNNGVVDDSQLPKDRFSAERLKGVDSTLKIQPAKLEDSAVYLCASSSLTSGRARNIQYFGAGTRLSVL.

The chain has TRBV12-5 and TRBJ1-2, with D tentatively TRBD1 (5 bases). The germline CDR1 and CDR2 sequences are LGHNT and FRNRAP. CDR3 length: 14 residues. Trimming cost V 6 bases and J 0 bases, with 11 bases left between them. CDR3 DNA: TGTGCTAGTGGCTCCAGGGAGTCTAACTATGGCTACACCTTC. Residues: CASGSRESNYGYTF.

This clone was seen a few times. The chain is built from TRBV7-9 and TRBJ2-2; 9 positions match TRBD1. The germline V gene encodes CDR1 SEHNR and CDR2 FQNEAQ (reference sequence). The CDR3 consists of 15 residues. Trimming removed 7 bases from V and 6 bases from J; junction bases left unmatched: 9. CDR3 protein: CASNDRDRVPGELFF. The CDR3 bases are TGTGCCAGCAACGACCGGGACAGGGTTCCCGGGGAGCTGTTTTTT.

This sequence joins TRBV11-2 and TRBJ2-2, with D uncertain. Trimming removed 1 base from V and 7 bases from J, with 10 bases in between. Germline lookup yields CDR1 SGHAT and CDR2 FQNNGV. This CDR3 contains 14 residues. The CDR3 spells CASSLGHFGGELFF. CDR3 nucleotide sequence: TGTGCCAGCAGCTTAGGCCACTTCGGCGGGGAGCTGTTTTTT.

CDR3 nucleotide sequence: TGTGCCAGTAGTATGGACAGGGGCTATGGCTACACCTTC. It codes for CASSMDRGYGYTF. The rearrangement uses TRBV19 and TRBJ1-2, with 9 bases that match TRBD1. V lost 3 bases and J lost 4; bases outside the gene matches: 0. This CDR3 region has 13 residues. Germline assignment: CDR1 LNHDA and CDR2 SQIVND (reference sequence).

The V and J genes are TRBV30 and TRBJ1-1, with D hard to call. The CDR3 contains 13 residues. Trimming cost V 0 bases and J 7 bases, with 12 bases left between them. The germline V gene encodes CDR1 GTSNPN and CDR2 SVGIG (reference sequence). CDR3 amino acids: CAWSVQGRSEAFF. Here the CDR3 DNA reads TGTGCCTGGAGTGTACAAGGGAGGAGTGAAGCTTTCTTT.

This clone turned up a few times. The chain links TRBV14 to TRBJ2-2; tentatively, D is TRBD1 or TRBD2 (5 bases each). The germline V gene has CDR1 SGHDN and CDR2 FVKESK. The CDR3 extends over 15 amino acids. The V and J ends lost 4 bases and 3 bases respectively, with 12 bases between them. The CDR3 loop reads CASSPWDQDTGELFF. DNA for the CDR3: TGTGCCAGCAGCCCGTGGGACCAGGACACCGGGGAGCTGTTTTTT.

V gene TRBV5-1 combines with J gene TRBJ2-1, with 8 bases lining up with TRBD2. Germline CDR1 reads SGHRS; CDR2 reads YFSETQ. V lost 0 bases, J lost 8 bases, and 7 bases stayed unmatched. The CDR3 runs to 15 residues. CDR3 coding DNA: TGCGCCAGCAGCTTGGCCAGCGGGAGAGGCGATGAGCAGTTCTTC. The encoded protein is CASSLASGRGDEQFF.

The genes are TRBV18 and TRBJ2-1; D is undetermined. V was trimmed by 0 bases and J by 5 bases, leaving 5 bases between them. Germline assignment: CDR1 KGHSH and CDR2 LQKENI. This CDR3 region has 13 residues. Written as DNA, the CDR3 is TGTGCCAGCTCACCACCGATTCACAATGAGCAGTTCTTC. Translating gives CASSPPIHNEQFF. The full variable domain, rest sourced from reference TRBV18 and TRBJ2-1, is NAGVMQNPRHLVRRRGQEARLRCSPMKGHSHVYWYRQLPEEGLKFMVYLQKENIIDESGMPKERFSAEFPKEGPSILRIQQVVRGDSAAYFCASSPPIHNEQFFGPGTRLTVL.

The chain links TRBV6-5 to TRBJ2-1; 11 nucleotides line up with TRBD2. The CDR3 has 14 amino acids. Germline CDR1 reads MNHEY; CDR2 reads SVGAGI. V gave up 7 bases and J gave up 3 bases; unmatched junction bases: 2. This chain's CDR3 is CASKGLAGYNEQFF. The CDR3 DNA reads as TGTGCCAGCAAAGGACTAGCGGGCTACAATGAGCAGTTCTTC.

This clone appeared once. This chain uses TRBV6-1 with TRBJ2-3; 10 bases line up with TRBD1. From germline, CDR1 is MNHNS and CDR2 SASEGT. The CDR3 runs 15 residues. V shed 4 bases and J 3 bases; nucleotides not matched to a gene: 4. CDR3 region: CASSARTGGTDTQYF. As DNA, the CDR3 is TGTGCCAGCAGTGCTCGGACAGGGGGGACAGATACGCAGTATTTT.